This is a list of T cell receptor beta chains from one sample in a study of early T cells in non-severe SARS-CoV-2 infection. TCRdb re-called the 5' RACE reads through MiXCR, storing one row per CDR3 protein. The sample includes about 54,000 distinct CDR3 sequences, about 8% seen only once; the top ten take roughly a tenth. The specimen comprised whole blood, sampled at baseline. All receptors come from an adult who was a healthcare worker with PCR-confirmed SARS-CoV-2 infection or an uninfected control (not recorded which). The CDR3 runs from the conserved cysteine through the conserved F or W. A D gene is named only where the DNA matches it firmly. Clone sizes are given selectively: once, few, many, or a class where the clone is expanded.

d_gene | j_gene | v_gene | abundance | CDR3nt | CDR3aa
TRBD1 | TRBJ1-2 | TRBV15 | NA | TGTGCCACCAGCAGAGACGGACAGGCCTATGGCTACACCTTC | CATSRDGQAYGYTF
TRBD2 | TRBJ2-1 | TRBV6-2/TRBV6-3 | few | TGTGCCAGCAGTTATCTAGCGGAACGAAACAATGAGCAGTTCTTC | CASSYLAERNNEQFF
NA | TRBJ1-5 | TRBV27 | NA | TGTGCCAGCAGTTGGGGGCCGCAAAGCGCACCCCAGCATTTT | CASSWGPQSAPQHF
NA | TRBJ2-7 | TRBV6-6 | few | TGTGCCAGCAGTTACACCAGTTACGAGCAGTACTTC | CASSYTSYEQYF
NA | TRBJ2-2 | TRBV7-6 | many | TGTGCCAGCAGCTTATGGCCAGATAATATGGAGCTGTTTTTT | CASSLWPDNMELFF
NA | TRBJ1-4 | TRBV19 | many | TGTGCCAGTAGTATAAGTGGAAATGAAAAACTGTTTTTT | CASSISGNEKLFF
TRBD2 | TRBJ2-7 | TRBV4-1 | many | TGCGCCAGCAGCCAAGTACGTAGCGGGCTACCCTACGAGCAGTACTTC | CASSQVRSGLPYEQYF
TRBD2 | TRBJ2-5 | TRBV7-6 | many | TGTGCCAGCAATTACCTAGCGGGAGGGCCTACGATAACCCAGTACTTC | CASNYLAGGPTITQYF
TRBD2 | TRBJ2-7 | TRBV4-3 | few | TGCGCCAGCAGCCCGGGGACTAGCGGGGCCTACGAGCAGTACTTC | CASSPGTSGAYEQYF
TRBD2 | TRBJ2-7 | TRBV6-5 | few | TGTGCCAGCAGTTTCGGACTAGCGGGAGGTATGACCTACGAGCAGTACTTC | CASSFGLAGGMTYEQYF